This T cell receptor beta chain came from a study of response to subunit inactivated influenza vaccine. General study findings and limits: The authors suggested that few new T cells are recruited per seasonal influenza vaccination.

The CDR3 is 15 amino acids. Trimming cost V 1 base and J 5 bases, with 16 bases left between them. The germline gives CDR1 SGHRS, CDR2 YFSETQ. Via MiXCR, TCRdb re-called the RT-PCR reads, giving one row per CDR3 protein. The sample records 650,000 to 800,000 distinct CDR3 sequences, roughly 13% being singletons. Turning to this clonotype: Its cognate antigen is unknown.

The V gene is TRBV5-1, the J gene TRBJ2-7, with D perhaps TRBD1 (5 bases). This sequence was found in a man between 50 and 59 years old who received an inactivated influenza vaccine. The sample in question was PBMCs from blood, obtained 14 to 15 days before vaccination. CDR3 DNA: TGCGCCAGCAGCTTGTGGGCAGGGAAGAACCACGAGCAGTACTTC. The encoded protein is CASSLWAGKNHEQYF.